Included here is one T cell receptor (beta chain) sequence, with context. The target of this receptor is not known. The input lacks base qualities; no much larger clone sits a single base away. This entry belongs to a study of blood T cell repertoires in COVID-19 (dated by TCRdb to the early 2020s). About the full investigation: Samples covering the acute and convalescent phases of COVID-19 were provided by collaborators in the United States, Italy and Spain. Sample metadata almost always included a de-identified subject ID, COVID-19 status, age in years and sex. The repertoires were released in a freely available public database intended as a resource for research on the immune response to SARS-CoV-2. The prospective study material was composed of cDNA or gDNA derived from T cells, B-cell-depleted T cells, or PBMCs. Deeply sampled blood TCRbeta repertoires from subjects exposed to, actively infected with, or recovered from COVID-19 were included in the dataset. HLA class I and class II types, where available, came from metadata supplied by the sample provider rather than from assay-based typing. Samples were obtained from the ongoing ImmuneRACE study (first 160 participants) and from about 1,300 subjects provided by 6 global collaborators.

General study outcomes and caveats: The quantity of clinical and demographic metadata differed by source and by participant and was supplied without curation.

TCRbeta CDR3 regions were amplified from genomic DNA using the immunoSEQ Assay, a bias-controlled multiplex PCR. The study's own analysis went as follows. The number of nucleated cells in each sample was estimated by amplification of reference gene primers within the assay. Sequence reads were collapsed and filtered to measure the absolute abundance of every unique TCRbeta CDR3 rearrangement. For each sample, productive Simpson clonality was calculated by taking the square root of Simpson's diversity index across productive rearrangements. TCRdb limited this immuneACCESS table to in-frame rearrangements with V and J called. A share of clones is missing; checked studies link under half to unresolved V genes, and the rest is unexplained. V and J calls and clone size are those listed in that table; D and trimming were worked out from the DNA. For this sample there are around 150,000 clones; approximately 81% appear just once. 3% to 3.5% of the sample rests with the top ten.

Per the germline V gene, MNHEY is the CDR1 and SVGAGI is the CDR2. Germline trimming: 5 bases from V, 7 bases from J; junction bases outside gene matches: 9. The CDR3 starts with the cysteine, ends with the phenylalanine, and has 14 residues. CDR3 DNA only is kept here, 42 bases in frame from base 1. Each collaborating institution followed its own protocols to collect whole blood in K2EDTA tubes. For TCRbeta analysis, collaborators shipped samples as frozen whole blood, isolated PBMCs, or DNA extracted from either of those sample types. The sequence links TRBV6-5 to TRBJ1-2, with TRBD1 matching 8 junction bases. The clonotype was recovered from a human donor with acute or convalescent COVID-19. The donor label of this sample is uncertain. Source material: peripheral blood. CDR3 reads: CASSPHRGVGGYTF. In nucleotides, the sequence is TGTGCCAGCAGTCCTCACAGGGGGGTGGGTGGCTACACCTTC.